This T cell receptor (beta chain) was recorded in a study of graft-versus-host responses after intestinal transplantation. Turning to the study itself: Each transplant was multivisceral, liver-intestinal, or isolated intestinal.

Clones were read by immunoSEQ multiplex PCR, and TCRdb kept only the in-frame ones, dropping some. The table lists 7,000 or so clones, over 25% of them singletons. This clone has only a few counts. CDR3 length equals 13 residues. Germline-derived CDR1 and CDR2 are SGHTS and YDEGEE. Between the trimmed V and J ends, which lost 4 bases and 0 bases, there was a span of 7 bases. V and J are TRBV5-8 and TRBJ1-1; unclear D gene. The clonotype comes from a human patient who received an intestinal transplant. The sequences come from alloreactive CD4+ T cells from a mixed lymphocyte reaction culture, collected before intestinal transplant. As for subset: CFSE-low proliferating T cells sorted from roughly six-day pre-transplant mixed lymphocyte reaction (GvH or HvG direction). The CDR3 DNA is TGTGCCAGCAGCGCAAGGATGAACACTGAAGCTTTCTTT. Its protein product is CASSARMNTEAFF.